These T cell receptor beta chains were read from a single sample in a study of OX40 agonist ivuxolimab in advanced cancers. The data were produced by immunoSEQ multiplex PCR, yet TCRdb's version contains in-frame clones alone and is incomplete. The data hold roughly 86,000 clones, with around 91% observed a single time. Specimen: CD4+ or CD8+ T cells sorted from blood, collected in a trial of the OX40 agonist ivuxolimab. The receptors were gathered from an adult with an advanced solid tumor such as melanoma, head and neck, liver or kidney cancer. Both conserved end residues are part of each CDR3. D genes are given only for firm matches. A clone size is listed for some rows: how often the clone was seen (once, few, many), or a class if it is expanded.

d_call: NA; j_call: TRBJ2-3; v_call: TRBV18; clone_size: once; cdr3_aa: CASSGLGDFADTQYF; cdr3_nt: TGTGCCAGCTCCGGACTGGGGGATTTTGCAGATACGCAGTATTTT
d_call: NA; j_call: TRBJ1-2; v_call: TRBV28; clone_size: NA; cdr3_aa: CASSGQPNYGYTF; cdr3_nt: TGTGCCAGCAGTGGGCAGCCTAACTATGGCTACACCTTC
d_call: NA; j_call: TRBJ2-7; v_call: TRBV2; clone_size: NA; cdr3_aa: CASTLWGQRGAEQYF; cdr3_nt: TGTGCCAGCACTTTGTGGGGGCAACGGGGGGCCGAGCAGTACTTC
d_call: TRBD1; j_call: TRBJ1-2; v_call: TRBV5-1; clone_size: NA; cdr3_aa: CASSPGTGVGYTF; cdr3_nt: TGCGCCAGCAGCCCCGGGACAGGGGTCGGCTACACCTTC
d_call: TRBD1; j_call: TRBJ2-7; v_call: TRBV6-1; clone_size: NA; cdr3_aa: CASSAQGASYEQYF; cdr3_nt: TGTGCCAGCAGTGCCCAGGGGGCTAGCTACGAGCAGTACTTC
d_call: NA; j_call: TRBJ1-6; v_call: TRBV2; clone_size: once; cdr3_aa: CASSLQGRDNSPLHF; cdr3_nt: TGTGCCAGCTCCCTTCAGGGTAGGGATAATTCACCCCTCCACTTT
d_call: NA; j_call: TRBJ2-5; v_call: TRBV4-1; clone_size: NA; cdr3_aa: CASSQGHIQETQYF; cdr3_nt: TGCGCCAGCAGCCAAGGGCATATCCAAGAGACCCAGTACTTC
d_call: NA; j_call: TRBJ1-4; v_call: TRBV6-1; clone_size: NA; cdr3_aa: CASSENRANEKLFF; cdr3_nt: TGTGCCAGCAGTGAGAACAGGGCTAATGAAAAACTGTTTTTT
d_call: NA; j_call: TRBJ2-1; v_call: TRBV28; clone_size: NA; cdr3_aa: CASSLFYNEQFF; cdr3_nt: TGTGCCAGCAGTTTGTTCTACAATGAGCAGTTCTTC
d_call: NA; j_call: TRBJ1-1; v_call: TRBV5-1; clone_size: NA; cdr3_aa: CASSLGAGESTEAFF; cdr3_nt: TGCGCCAGCAGCTTGGGGGCAGGGGAGAGCACTGAAGCTTTCTTT
d_call: NA; j_call: TRBJ2-7; v_call: TRBV30; clone_size: NA; cdr3_aa: CAWSVPFVYEQYF; cdr3_nt: TGTGCCTGGAGTGTACCGTTCGTTTACGAGCAGTACTTC
d_call: TRBD1; j_call: TRBJ2-1; v_call: TRBV5-8; clone_size: NA; cdr3_aa: CASNRGLYNEQFF; cdr3_nt: TGTGCCAGCAACAGGGGTCTTTACAATGAGCAGTTCTTC
d_call: NA; j_call: TRBJ1-5; v_call: TRBV30; clone_size: NA; cdr3_aa: CAWSVAQGRAPNQPQHF; cdr3_nt: TGTGCCTGGAGTGTAGCCCAGGGACGGGCCCCCAATCAGCCCCAGCATTTT
d_call: TRBD1; j_call: TRBJ1-2; v_call: TRBV6-5; clone_size: NA; cdr3_aa: CASNQGRGHYGYTF; cdr3_nt: TGTGCCAGCAACCAGGGTAGGGGGCACTATGGCTACACCTTC
d_call: TRBD1; j_call: TRBJ2-7; v_call: TRBV6-1; clone_size: NA; cdr3_aa: CASSFRTGSYEQYF; cdr3_nt: TGTGCCAGCAGTTTTCGGACAGGCTCCTACGAGCAGTACTTC
d_call: NA; j_call: TRBJ1-4; v_call: TRBV30; clone_size: NA; cdr3_aa: CAWSPGRAGKLFF; cdr3_nt: TGTGCCTGGAGTCCGGGCAGGGCGGGAAAACTGTTTTTT
d_call: NA; j_call: TRBJ1-2; v_call: TRBV7-9; clone_size: NA; cdr3_aa: CASSRPPGNYGYTF; cdr3_nt: TGTGCCAGCAGCCGCCCCCCCGGGAACTATGGCTACACCTTC
d_call: TRBD1; j_call: TRBJ2-4; v_call: TRBV7-6; clone_size: few; cdr3_aa: CASSPRLFSGGAGKNIQYF; cdr3_nt: TGTGCCAGCAGCCCCCGCTTGTTTTCAGGGGGCGCAGGCAAAAACATTCAGTACTTC
d_call: TRBD2; j_call: TRBJ2-2; v_call: TRBV6-1; clone_size: NA; cdr3_aa: CASSDAAGGAGELFF; cdr3_nt: TGTGCCAGCAGTGATGCGGCGGGGGGGGCCGGGGAGCTGTTTTTT
d_call: NA; j_call: TRBJ1-2; v_call: TRBV5-1; clone_size: once; cdr3_aa: CASSLEVPDYGYTF; cdr3_nt: TGCGCCAGCAGCTTGGAGGTCCCGGATTATGGCTACACCTTC
d_call: NA; j_call: TRBJ2-5; v_call: TRBV11-2; clone_size: NA; cdr3_aa: CASSLGQWGETQYF; cdr3_nt: TGTGCCAGCAGCTTAGGACAGTGGGGAGAGACCCAGTACTTC
d_call: NA; j_call: TRBJ2-5; v_call: TRBV7-7; clone_size: NA; cdr3_aa: CASSRDAGTQYF; cdr3_nt: TGTGCTAGCAGCCGTGACGCGGGGACCCAGTACTTC
d_call: NA; j_call: TRBJ2-4; v_call: TRBV6-1; clone_size: NA; cdr3_aa: CASRRFAKNIQYF; cdr3_nt: TGTGCCAGCAGAAGATTTGCCAAAAACATTCAGTACTTC
d_call: TRBD1; j_call: TRBJ2-5; v_call: TRBV5-6; clone_size: few; cdr3_aa: CASSSTQGPQETQYF; cdr3_nt: TGTGCCAGCAGCTCTACACAGGGGCCCCAAGAGACCCAGTACTTC
d_call: TRBD1; j_call: TRBJ1-1; v_call: TRBV11-2; clone_size: once; cdr3_aa: CASSRLDRDYPEAFF; cdr3_nt: TGTGCCAGCAGCCGCCTGGACAGGGACTATCCTGAAGCTTTCTTT
d_call: NA; j_call: TRBJ1-2; v_call: TRBV6-6; clone_size: NA; cdr3_aa: CASSYLGGYTF; cdr3_nt: TGTGCCAGCAGTTACTTGGGCGGCTACACCTTC
d_call: NA; j_call: TRBJ1-2; v_call: TRBV28; clone_size: NA; cdr3_aa: CASRTTGPRGIYGYTF; cdr3_nt: TGTGCCAGCAGGACGACAGGACCCCGTGGGATTTATGGCTACACCTTC
d_call: TRBD1; j_call: TRBJ1-5; v_call: TRBV6-5; clone_size: NA; cdr3_aa: CARDRWDQPQHF; cdr3_nt: TGTGCCAGGGACAGGTGGGATCAGCCCCAGCATTTT
d_call: TRBD2; j_call: TRBJ2-3; v_call: TRBV5-1; clone_size: NA; cdr3_aa: CASSQGTSGGPTDTQYF; cdr3_nt: TGCGCCAGCAGCCAAGGGACTAGCGGGGGCCCCACAGATACGCAGTATTTT
d_call: NA; j_call: TRBJ2-1; v_call: TRBV5-1; clone_size: NA; cdr3_aa: CASSSRTEGSYNEQFF; cdr3_nt: TGCGCCAGCAGCTCCCGGACGGAGGGCTCCTACAATGAGCAGTTCTTC
d_call: NA; j_call: TRBJ2-7; v_call: TRBV6-6; clone_size: NA; cdr3_aa: CASSPAYEQYF; cdr3_nt: TGTGCCAGCAGCCCCGCCTACGAGCAGTACTTC
d_call: TRBD1; j_call: TRBJ1-5; v_call: TRBV28; clone_size: once; cdr3_aa: CASSPSGTGAPSNQPQHF; cdr3_nt: TGTGCCAGCAGTCCCTCCGGGACAGGGGCCCCCAGCAATCAGCCCCAGCATTTT
d_call: NA; j_call: TRBJ1-2; v_call: TRBV20-1; clone_size: NA; cdr3_aa: CSAIGSPGYTF; cdr3_nt: TGCAGTGCCATTGGCAGCCCCGGCTACACCTTC
d_call: NA; j_call: TRBJ2-7; v_call: TRBV5-5; clone_size: NA; cdr3_aa: CASSSGLSSYEQYF; cdr3_nt: TGTGCCAGCAGCTCGGGACTGTCGTCCTACGAGCAGTACTTC
d_call: NA; j_call: TRBJ1-2; v_call: TRBV6-5; clone_size: NA; cdr3_aa: CASSYRGSSWGYTF; cdr3_nt: TGTGCCAGCAGTTATAGGGGGTCCTCCTGGGGCTACACCTTC